This T cell receptor (beta chain) was retrieved from a study of T cell repertoires in aging, cancer and after chemotherapy. Rearranged V-D-J TRB sequences were amplified with a mixed TRB-A/B primer pool. Each CDR3 protein is one row after TCRdb ran MiXCR on the multiplex PCR reads. The sample contains 10,000 to 15,000 distinct CDR3 sequences, less than 25% of which appear only once. This clonotype was detected many times. TCR beta rearrangements were amplified from peripheral blood genomic DNA. This CDR3 region has 14 residues. Trimming took 5 bases from V and 2 from J, leaving 14 bases between them. Germline V gene data show CDR1 as SGHNT and CDR2 as YYREEE (reference sequence).

The TCR was taken from a human donor in good health. Sequences were obtained from blood. This chain joins TRBV5-4 and TRBJ2-7; maybe TRBD1 (6 bases). This CDR3 is CASRSPDRPYEQYF. The CDR3, as DNA: TGTGCCAGCAGATCCCCGGACAGACCCTACGAGCAGTACTTC. Drawing the rest from reference TRBV5-4 and TRBJ2-7, the complete variable domain is ETGVTQSPTHLIKTRGQQVTLRCSSQSGHNTVSWYQQALGQGPQFIFQYYREEENGRGNFPPRFSGLQFPNYSSELNVNALELDDSALYLCASRSPDRPYEQYFGPGTRLTVT.